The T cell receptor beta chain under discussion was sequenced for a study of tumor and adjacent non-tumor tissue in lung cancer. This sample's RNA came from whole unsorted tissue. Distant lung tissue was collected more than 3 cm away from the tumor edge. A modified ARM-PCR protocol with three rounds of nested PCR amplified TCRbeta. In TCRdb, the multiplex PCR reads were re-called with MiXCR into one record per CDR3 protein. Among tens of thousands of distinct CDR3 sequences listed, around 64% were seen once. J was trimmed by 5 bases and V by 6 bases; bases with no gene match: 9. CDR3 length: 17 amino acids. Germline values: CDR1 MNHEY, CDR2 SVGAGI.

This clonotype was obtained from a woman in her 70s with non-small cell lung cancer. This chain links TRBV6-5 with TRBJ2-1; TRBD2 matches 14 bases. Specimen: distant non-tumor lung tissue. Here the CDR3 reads CASSYTLTSGRDNEQFF. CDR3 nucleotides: TGTGCCAGCAGCTACACACTGACTAGCGGGAGGGACAATGAGCAGTTCTTC.